This is a list of T cell receptor beta chains from one sample in a study of early T cells in non-severe SARS-CoV-2 infection. TCRdb ran MiXCR on the 5' RACE reads and lists one entry per CDR3 protein. The sample records tens of thousands of distinct CDR3 sequences, roughly 10% being singletons. Sequencing was performed on whole blood. Receptor source: an adult who was a healthcare worker with PCR-confirmed SARS-CoV-2 infection or an uninfected control (not recorded which). Both conserved end residues are part of each CDR3. The D gene is left open where the match is weak. Only some rows state a clone size, as once, few, many or a class for expanded clones.

>TRBJ2-5|-|-|TRBV15
CATSRDWALTGRDGSETQYF
TGTGCCACCAGCAGAGATTGGGCCTTAACAGGTAGAGACGGGTCAGAGACCCAGTACTTC
>TRBJ2-7|-|many|TRBV6-1
CASSLNRDPIYEQYF
TGTGCCAGCAGTCTAAACAGGGACCCCATCTACGAGCAGTACTTC
>TRBJ1-2|TRBD1|many|TRBV5-1
CASSLGQGRYGYTF
TGCGCCAGCAGCCTGGGACAGGGAAGGTATGGCTACACCTTC
>TRBJ2-1|-|-|TRBV11-3
CASSLDNRVYNEQFF
TGTGCCAGCAGCTTAGATAACCGGGTATACAATGAGCAGTTCTTC
>TRBJ2-1|-|many|TRBV7-3
CASSPSSLGPYNEQFF
TGTGCCAGCAGCCCTTCTAGCTTGGGCCCCTACAATGAGCAGTTCTTC
>TRBJ2-1|TRBD2|many|TRBV29-1
CSVRLAGTQNNEQFF
TGCAGCGTTCGACTAGCGGGCACCCAAAACAATGAGCAGTTCTTC
>TRBJ1-6|-|few|TRBV30
CAWSAADYNSPLHF
TGTGCCTGGAGTGCGGCGGATTATAATTCACCCCTCCACTTT
>TRBJ2-7|TRBD1|-|TRBV29-1
CSVGTEFSYEQYF
TGCAGCGTAGGGACAGAATTTTCCTACGAGCAGTACTTC
>TRBJ1-3|TRBD1|-|TRBV10-3
CAIRSGGSGNTIYF
TGTGCCATCAGGTCAGGGGGATCTGGAAACACCATATATTTT
>TRBJ2-3|TRBD2|many|TRBV6-4
CASKQRGLSTDTQYF
TGTGCCAGCAAACAGCGGGGGTTAAGCACAGATACGCAGTATTTT
>TRBJ2-1|TRBD2|-|TRBV6-5
CASSSPWGTSGYNEQFF
TGTGCCAGCAGTTCTCCTTGGGGGACTAGCGGCTACAATGAGCAGTTCTTC
>TRBJ2-3|-|many|TRBV3-1
CASSVLVTGADTQYF
TGTGCCAGCAGCGTTCTTGTCACCGGCGCAGATACGCAGTATTTT
>TRBJ2-7|-|few|TRBV5-1
CASSSFSPGQGFSYEQYF
TGCGCCAGCAGCAGTTTCTCCCCGGGACAAGGTTTCTCCTACGAGCAGTACTTC
>TRBJ2-1|-|many|TRBV20-1
CSASYGEQFF
TGCAGTGCTAGTTACGGTGAGCAGTTCTTC
>TRBJ2-3|-|many|TRBV5-1
CASSLGPIRTDTQYF
TGCGCCAGCAGCTTGGGACCAATACGCACAGATACGCAGTATTTT
>TRBJ1-6|-|-|TRBV9
CASSAGSSLFDPLHF
TGTGCCAGCAGCGCCGGGAGCAGCCTTTTTGATCCCCTCCACTTT
>TRBJ2-1|TRBD2|-|TRBV7-2
CASSLLAGGVEQFF
TGTGCCAGCAGCCTACTAGCGGGAGGGGTTGAGCAGTTCTTC
>TRBJ2-2|-|few|TRBV7-2
CASSLAHAGELFF
TGTGCCAGCAGCTTAGCGCACGCCGGGGAGCTGTTTTTT
>TRBJ2-1|-|few|TRBV5-1
CASSPYSFDEQFF
TGCGCCAGCAGCCCCTATTCCTTTGATGAGCAGTTCTTC
>TRBJ2-1|TRBD2|many|TRBV7-2
CASSPGLARRNEQFF
TGTGCCAGCAGCCCGGGACTAGCGCGCCGGAATGAGCAGTTCTTC
>TRBJ2-7|TRBD1|few|TRBV19
CASSVGTGVVEQYF
TGTGCCAGTAGCGTCGGGACAGGGGTTGTCGAGCAGTACTTC
>TRBJ1-6|-|-|TRBV25-1
CASSDGTWSSPLHF
TGTGCCAGCAGTGACGGGACATGGTCATCACCCCTCCACTTT
>TRBJ1-1|-|many|TRBV15
CATSFGGGGTEAFF
TGTGCCACCAGCTTTGGAGGGGGTGGTACTGAAGCTTTCTTT
>TRBJ2-5|-|few|TRBV4-2
CASSQEPGETQYF
TGTGCCAGCAGCCAAGAACCCGGCGAGACCCAGTACTTC
>TRBJ2-1|TRBD2|many|TRBV12-3/TRBV12-4
CASSLNPGTSGKQFF
TGTGCCAGCAGTCTAAACCCCGGGACTAGCGGGAAGCAGTTCTTC
>TRBJ2-1|-|-|TRBV29-1
CSVVTHLGGNNEQFF
TGCAGCGTGGTAACTCACTTGGGGGGAAACAATGAGCAGTTCTTC
>TRBJ2-1|-|many|TRBV13
CASQGGRDEQFF
TGTGCCAGCCAGGGGGGTCGAGATGAGCAGTTCTTC
>TRBJ2-1|TRBD2|-|TRBV5-1
CASSLVKIAGGINEQFF
TGCGCCAGCAGCTTGGTAAAAATAGCGGGGGGTATCAATGAGCAGTTCTTC
>TRBJ2-7|TRBD1|-|TRBV15
CATSRVAGQGVYEQYF
TGTGCCACCAGCAGAGTAGCCGGACAGGGAGTCTACGAGCAGTACTTC
>TRBJ2-1|TRBD2|-|TRBV25-1
CASSDGGRTYNEQFF
TGTGCCAGCAGTGATGGCGGGAGGACCTACAATGAGCAGTTCTTC
>TRBJ2-7|TRBD1|many|TRBV11-2
CASSLMTGGGYEQYF
TGTGCCAGCAGCTTAATGACAGGGGGCGGCTACGAGCAGTACTTC
>TRBJ2-4|TRBD1|many|TRBV29-1
CSARQGNIQYF
TGCAGCGCGAGACAGGGAAACATTCAGTACTTC
>TRBJ2-3|-|many|TRBV15
CATSRDALASDTQYF
TGTGCCACCAGCAGGGACGCTTTGGCATCAGATACGCAGTATTTT
>TRBJ2-3|-|-|TRBV2
CASSDRADTQYF
TGTGCCAGCAGTGATAGGGCAGATACGCAGTATTTT
>TRBJ2-3|-|-|TRBV29-1
CSVGGSDTQYF
TGCAGCGTGGGGGGATCAGATACGCAGTATTTT
>TRBJ2-1|-|-|TRBV13
CASSLGQNGHNEQFF
TGTGCCAGCAGCTTAGGCCAGAATGGCCACAATGAGCAGTTCTTC
>TRBJ2-7|-|-|TRBV7-6
CASSSRPAGEQYF
TGTGCCAGCAGCTCCAGACCGGCGGGGGAGCAGTACTTC
>TRBJ2-1|TRBD2|-|TRBV27
CASSFRASGNAEQFF
TGTGCCAGCAGTTTTAGGGCTAGCGGGAACGCTGAGCAGTTCTTC
>TRBJ2-5|-|many|TRBV5-5
CASSLMDWSQETQYF
TGTGCCAGCAGCTTGATGGACTGGTCCCAAGAGACCCAGTACTTC
>TRBJ2-7|TRBD1|-|TRBV29-1
CSVGQDYEQYF
TGCAGCGTGGGACAGGATTACGAGCAGTACTTC
>TRBJ1-1|-|-|TRBV4-1
CASSPRYGSGTEAFF
TGCGCCAGCAGCCCTAGATATGGGTCGGGCACTGAAGCTTTCTTT
>TRBJ1-2|-|many|TRBV11-2
CASSVQGYYGYTF
TGTGCCAGCAGCGTCCAGGGTTACTATGGCTACACCTTC
>TRBJ2-3|TRBD2|-|TRBV27
CASSSREPRVADTQYF
TGTGCCAGCAGTTCGCGGGAGCCCCGAGTCGCAGATACGCAGTATTTT
>TRBJ2-3|TRBD2|few|TRBV12-3/TRBV12-4
CASSLWTAGVVTDTQYF
TGTGCCAGCAGTTTATGGACAGCGGGGGTTGTCACAGATACGCAGTATTTT
>TRBJ2-1|TRBD1|-|TRBV29-1
CSVQSPGQGSEQFF
TGCAGCGTTCAGTCCCCGGGACAGGGGTCTGAGCAGTTCTTC
>TRBJ1-3|-|-|TRBV12-3/TRBV12-4
CASSLSNGNTIYF
TGTGCCAGCAGTTTATCCAACGGAAACACCATATATTTT
>TRBJ1-1|TRBD1|many|TRBV30
CAWERTGGTEAFF
TGTGCCTGGGAGAGGACAGGGGGCACTGAAGCTTTCTTT
>TRBJ1-2|-|few|TRBV7-2
CASTAYYGYTF
TGTGCCAGCACGGCCTACTATGGCTACACCTTC
>TRBJ2-3|-|many|TRBV19
CASSIGPLRRGDTQYF
TGTGCCAGTAGTATAGGGCCACTCAGGAGGGGAGATACGCAGTATTTT
>TRBJ2-1|TRBD1|few|TRBV7-2
CASSPTGYEQFF
TGTGCCAGCAGCCCGACAGGGTACGAGCAGTTCTTC
>TRBJ2-7|-|-|TRBV9
CASSAPPQIEQYF
TGTGCCAGCAGCGCACCCCCACAGATTGAGCAGTACTTC
>TRBJ2-7|-|-|TRBV19
CASSPDRTYEQYF
TGTGCCAGTTCCCCGGACAGAACCTACGAGCAGTACTTC
>TRBJ2-3|-|many|TRBV4-3
CASSQDYPVTDTQYF
TGCGCCAGCAGCCAAGATTATCCAGTCACAGATACGCAGTATTTT
>TRBJ2-7|-|many|TRBV7-3
CASTGGGRYEQYF
TGTGCCAGCACTGGCGGGGGCCGCTACGAGCAGTACTTC